This T cell receptor beta chain emerged from a study of blood T cell repertoires in COVID-19. Across the study: Collection of acute and convalescent COVID-19 samples took place in the United States, Italy and Spain. PBMCs, B-cell-depleted T cells, or T cells were the source of the cDNA or gDNA that made up the material.

Germline CDR1 is GTSNPN and CDR2 is SVGIG (reference sequence). J was trimmed by 7 bases and V by 2 bases; bases with no gene match: 2. This CDR3 has 14 amino acids. Sequencing was performed with immunoSEQ multiplex PCR; in TCRdb, only in-frame clones are kept and a portion is missing. The sample lists 150,000 to 200,000 clones; approximately 85% were seen once. Residents of over 20 US areas, aged roughly 18 to 95 years, made up the participants. Participant reports of clinical history set cohort assignment. The chain uses TRBV30 and TRBJ1-6, with TRBD1 identical over 10 bases. This receptor was obtained from a man in his forties who had recovered from COVID-19. The sample taken for sequencing was PBMCs or T cells enriched from blood (not recorded which). This CDR3 is CAWSRGQGNSPLHF. The CDR3 DNA is TGTGCCTGGAGTAGGGGACAGGGGAATTCACCCCTCCACTTT. Combining the CDR3 with reference TRBV30 and TRBJ1-6 gives the whole variable domain SQTIHQWPATLVQPVGSPLSLECTVEGTSNPNLYWYRQAAGRGLQLLFYSVGIGQISSEVPQNLSASRPQDRQFILSSKKLLLSDSGFYLCAWSRGQGNSPLHFGNGTRLTVT.